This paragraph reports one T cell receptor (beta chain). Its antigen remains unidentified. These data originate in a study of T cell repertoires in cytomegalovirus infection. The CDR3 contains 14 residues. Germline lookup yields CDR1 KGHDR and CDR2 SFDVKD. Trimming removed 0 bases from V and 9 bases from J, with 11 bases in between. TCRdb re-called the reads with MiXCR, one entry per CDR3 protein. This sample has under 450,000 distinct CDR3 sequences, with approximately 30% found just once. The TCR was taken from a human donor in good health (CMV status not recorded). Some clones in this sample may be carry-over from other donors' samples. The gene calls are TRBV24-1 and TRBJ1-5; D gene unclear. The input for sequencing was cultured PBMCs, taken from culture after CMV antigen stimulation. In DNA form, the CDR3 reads TGTGCCACCAGTGATTTGCAAGCGGATCGGCCCCAGCATTTT. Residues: CATSDLQADRPQHF.